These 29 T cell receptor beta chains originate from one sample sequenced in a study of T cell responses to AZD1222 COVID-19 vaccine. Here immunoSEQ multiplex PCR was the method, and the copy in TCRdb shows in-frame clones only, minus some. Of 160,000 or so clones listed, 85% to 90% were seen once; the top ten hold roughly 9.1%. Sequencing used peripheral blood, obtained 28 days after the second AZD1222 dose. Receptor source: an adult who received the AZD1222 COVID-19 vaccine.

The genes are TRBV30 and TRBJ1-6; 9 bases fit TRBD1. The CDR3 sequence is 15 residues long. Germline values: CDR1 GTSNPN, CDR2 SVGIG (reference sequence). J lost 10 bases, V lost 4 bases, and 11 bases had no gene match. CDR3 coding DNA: TGTGCCTGGACCGGACAGGGGTTCGGGGGCTCACCCCTCCACTTT. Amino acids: CAWTGQGFGGSPLHF.

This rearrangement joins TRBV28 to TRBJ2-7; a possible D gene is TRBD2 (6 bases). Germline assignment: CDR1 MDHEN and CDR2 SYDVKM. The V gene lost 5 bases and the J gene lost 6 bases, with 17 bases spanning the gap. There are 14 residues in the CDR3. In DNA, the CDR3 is TGTGCCAGCAGTAGGACGGGAGCCCGCCTCGAGCAGTACTTC. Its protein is CASSRTGARLEQYF.

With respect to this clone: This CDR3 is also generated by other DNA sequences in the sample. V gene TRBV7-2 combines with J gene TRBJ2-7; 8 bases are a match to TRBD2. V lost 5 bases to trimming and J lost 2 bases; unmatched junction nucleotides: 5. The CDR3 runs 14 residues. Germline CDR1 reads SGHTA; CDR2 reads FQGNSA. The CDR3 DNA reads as TGTGCCAGCAGCCCGGGGGGGATGGCCTACGAGCAGTACTTC. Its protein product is CASSPGGMAYEQYF.

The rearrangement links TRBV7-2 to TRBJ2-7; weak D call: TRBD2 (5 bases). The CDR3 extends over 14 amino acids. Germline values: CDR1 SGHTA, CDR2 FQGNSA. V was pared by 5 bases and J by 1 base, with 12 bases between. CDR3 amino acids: CASSLGGGSYEQYF. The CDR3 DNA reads TGTGCCAGCAGCCTAGGAGGCGGTTCCTACGAGCAGTACTTC.

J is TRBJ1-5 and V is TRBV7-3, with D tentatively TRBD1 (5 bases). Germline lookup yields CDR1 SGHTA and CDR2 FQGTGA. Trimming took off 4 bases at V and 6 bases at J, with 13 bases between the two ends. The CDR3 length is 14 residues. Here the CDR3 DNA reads TGTGCCAGCAGCTCCGGGGGGTACGGTCAGCCCCAGCATTTT. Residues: CASSSGGYGQPQHF.

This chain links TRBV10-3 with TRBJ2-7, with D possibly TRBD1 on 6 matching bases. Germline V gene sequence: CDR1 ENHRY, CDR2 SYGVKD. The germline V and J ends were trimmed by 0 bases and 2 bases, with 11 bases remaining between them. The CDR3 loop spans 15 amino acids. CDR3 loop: CAISESPQGTYEQYF. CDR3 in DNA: TGTGCCATCAGTGAGTCCCCCCAGGGGACCTACGAGCAGTACTTC.

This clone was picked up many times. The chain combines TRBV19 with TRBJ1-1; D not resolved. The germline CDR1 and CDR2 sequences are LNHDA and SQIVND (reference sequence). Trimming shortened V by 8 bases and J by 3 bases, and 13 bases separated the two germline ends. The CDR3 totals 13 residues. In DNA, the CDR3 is TGTGCCAGTTTTCCCAGGTCTCACACTGAAGCTTTCTTT. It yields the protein CASFPRSHTEAFF.

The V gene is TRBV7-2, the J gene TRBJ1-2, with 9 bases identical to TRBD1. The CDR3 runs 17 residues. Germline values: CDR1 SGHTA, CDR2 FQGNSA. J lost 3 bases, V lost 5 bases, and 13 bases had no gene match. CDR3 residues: CASSTNTGTGSHYGYTF. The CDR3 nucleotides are TGTGCCAGCAGCACTAACACCGGGACAGGGAGCCACTATGGCTACACCTTC. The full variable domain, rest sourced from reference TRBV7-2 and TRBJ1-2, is GAGVSQSPSNKVTEKGKDVELRCDPISGHTALYWYRQSLGQGLEFLIYFQGNSAPDKSGLPSDRFSAERTGGSVSTLTIQRTQQEDSAVYLCASSTNTGTGSHYGYTFGSGTRLTVV.

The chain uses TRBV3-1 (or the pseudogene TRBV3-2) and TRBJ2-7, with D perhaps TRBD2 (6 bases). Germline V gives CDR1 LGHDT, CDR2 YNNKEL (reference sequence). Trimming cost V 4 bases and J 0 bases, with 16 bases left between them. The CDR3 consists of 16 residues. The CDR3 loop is CASSLNRDFSSYEQYF. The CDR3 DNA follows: TGTGCCAGCAGCCTAAACCGGGACTTCTCCTCCTACGAGCAGTACTTC.

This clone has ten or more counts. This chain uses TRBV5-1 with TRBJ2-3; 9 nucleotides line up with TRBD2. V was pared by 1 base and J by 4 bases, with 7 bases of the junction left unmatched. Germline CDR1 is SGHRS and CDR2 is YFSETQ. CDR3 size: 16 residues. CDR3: CASSLLAGQAPDTQYF. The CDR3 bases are TGCGCCAGCAGCTTGCTAGCGGGACAAGCCCCAGATACGCAGTATTTT.

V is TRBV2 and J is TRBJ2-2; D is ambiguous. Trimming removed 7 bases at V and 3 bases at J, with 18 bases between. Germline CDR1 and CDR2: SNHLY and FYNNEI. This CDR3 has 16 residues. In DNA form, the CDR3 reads TGTGCCAGCATCTCGTCTCCGGCCTCATACACCGGGGAGCTGTTTTTT. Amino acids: CASISSPASYTGELFF.

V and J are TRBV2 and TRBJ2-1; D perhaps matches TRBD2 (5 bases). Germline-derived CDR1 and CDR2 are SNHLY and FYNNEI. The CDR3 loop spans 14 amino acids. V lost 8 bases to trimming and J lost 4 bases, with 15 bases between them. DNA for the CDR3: TGTGCCAGCGGCCGGGGAAGGGTATACAATGAGCAGTTCTTC. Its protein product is CASGRGRVYNEQFF.

As DNA, the CDR3 is TGTGCCAGCAGTTACCGACAGGGGAACACTGAAGCTTTCTTT. It codes for CASSYRQGNTEAFF. The V call is TRBV6-5, the J call TRBJ1-1, with TRBD1 matching over 7 bases. The germline gives CDR1 MNHEY, CDR2 SVGAGI. V lost 2 bases, J lost 1 base, and 1 base stayed unmatched. The CDR3 totals 14 residues.

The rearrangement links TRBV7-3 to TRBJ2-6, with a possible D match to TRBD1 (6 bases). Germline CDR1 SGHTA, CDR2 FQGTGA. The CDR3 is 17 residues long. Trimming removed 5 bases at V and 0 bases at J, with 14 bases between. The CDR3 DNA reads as TGTGCCAGCAGCAACTCGGGACAAGACTCTGGGGCCAACGTCCTGACTTTC. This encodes CASSNSGQDSGANVLTF.

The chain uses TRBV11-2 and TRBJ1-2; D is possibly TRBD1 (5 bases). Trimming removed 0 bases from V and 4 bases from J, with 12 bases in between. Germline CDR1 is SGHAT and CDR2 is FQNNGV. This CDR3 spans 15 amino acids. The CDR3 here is CASSLDLGGSYGYTF. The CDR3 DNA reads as TGTGCCAGCAGCTTAGATCTGGGGGGTAGCTATGGCTACACCTTC.

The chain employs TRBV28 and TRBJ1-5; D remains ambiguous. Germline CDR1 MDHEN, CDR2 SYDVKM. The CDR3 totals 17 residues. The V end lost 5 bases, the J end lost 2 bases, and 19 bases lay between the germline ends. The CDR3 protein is CASSNTGTRAGNQPQHF. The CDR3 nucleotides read TGTGCCAGCAGTAACACGGGCACCCGGGCGGGCAATCAGCCCCAGCATTTT. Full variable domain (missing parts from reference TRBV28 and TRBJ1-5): DVKVTQSSRYLVKRTGEKVFLECVQDMDHENMFWYRQDPGLGLRLIYFSYDVKMKEKGDIPEGYSVSREKKERFSLILESASTNQTSMYLCASSNTGTRAGNQPQHFGDGTRLSIL.

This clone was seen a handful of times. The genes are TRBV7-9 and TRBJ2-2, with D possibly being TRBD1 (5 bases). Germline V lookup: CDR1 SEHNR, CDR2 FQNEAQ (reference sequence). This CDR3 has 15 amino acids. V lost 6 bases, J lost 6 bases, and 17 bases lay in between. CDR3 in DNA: TGTGCCAGCAGGCAGGGTACCGGGTCCGCCGGGGAGCTGTTTTTT. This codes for CASRQGTGSAGELFF.

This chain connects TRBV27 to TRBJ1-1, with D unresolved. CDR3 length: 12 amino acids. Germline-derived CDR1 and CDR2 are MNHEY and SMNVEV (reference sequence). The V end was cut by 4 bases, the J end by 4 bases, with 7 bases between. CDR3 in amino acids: CASSSRGTEAFF. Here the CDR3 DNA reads TGTGCCAGCAGTTCCCGGGGCACTGAAGCTTTCTTT.

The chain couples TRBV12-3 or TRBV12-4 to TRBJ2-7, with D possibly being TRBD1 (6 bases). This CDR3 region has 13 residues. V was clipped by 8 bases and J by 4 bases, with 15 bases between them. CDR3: CASGPTGQYEQYF. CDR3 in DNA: TGTGCCAGCGGTCCTACAGGGCAGTACGAGCAGTACTTC.

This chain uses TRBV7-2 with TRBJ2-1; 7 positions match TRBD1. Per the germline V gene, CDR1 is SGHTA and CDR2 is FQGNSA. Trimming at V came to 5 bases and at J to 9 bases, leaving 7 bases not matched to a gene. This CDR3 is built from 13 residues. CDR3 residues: CASSTATGFEQFF. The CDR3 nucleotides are TGTGCCAGCAGCACTGCGACAGGGTTTGAGCAGTTCTTC.

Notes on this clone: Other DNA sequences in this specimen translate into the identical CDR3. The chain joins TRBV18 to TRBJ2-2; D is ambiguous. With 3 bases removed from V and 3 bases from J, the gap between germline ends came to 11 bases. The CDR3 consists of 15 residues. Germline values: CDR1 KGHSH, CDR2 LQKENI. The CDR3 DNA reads TGTGCCAGCTCACCGACCGGGTCTTACACCGGGGAGCTGTTTTTT. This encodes CASSPTGSYTGELFF.

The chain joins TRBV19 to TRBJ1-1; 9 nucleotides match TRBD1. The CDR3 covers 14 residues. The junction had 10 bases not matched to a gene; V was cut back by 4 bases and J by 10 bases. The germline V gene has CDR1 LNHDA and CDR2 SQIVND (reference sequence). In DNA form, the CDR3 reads TGTGCCAGTAGTAGTTTACAGGGGGCTGTTTCAGCTTTCTTT. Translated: CASSSLQGAVSAFF. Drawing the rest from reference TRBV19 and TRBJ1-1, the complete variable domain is DGGITQSPKYLFRKEGQNVTLSCEQNLNHDAMYWYRQDPGQGLRLIYYSQIVNDFQKGDIAEGYSVSREKKESFPLTVTSAQKNPTAFYLCASSSLQGAVSAFFGQGTRLTVV.

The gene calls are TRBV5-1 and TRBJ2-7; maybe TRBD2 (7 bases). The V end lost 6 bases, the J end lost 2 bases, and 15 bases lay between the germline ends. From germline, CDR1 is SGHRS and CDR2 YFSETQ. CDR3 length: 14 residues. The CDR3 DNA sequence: TGCGCCAGCAAGACCTGGGAGGGGGCCTACGAGCAGTACTTC. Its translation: CASKTWEGAYEQYF.

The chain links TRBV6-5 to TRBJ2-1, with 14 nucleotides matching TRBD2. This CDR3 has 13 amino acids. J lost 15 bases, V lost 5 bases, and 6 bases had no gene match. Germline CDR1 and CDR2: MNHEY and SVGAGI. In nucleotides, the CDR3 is TGTGCCAGCAGTCCCGGACTAGCGGGGGGATGGTTCTTC. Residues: CASSPGLAGGWFF.

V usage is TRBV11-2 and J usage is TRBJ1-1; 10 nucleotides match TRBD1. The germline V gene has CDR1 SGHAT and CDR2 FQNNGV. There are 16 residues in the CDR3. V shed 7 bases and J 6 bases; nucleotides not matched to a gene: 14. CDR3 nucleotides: TGTGCCAGCACCCTAGGGGACAGGGGTTATAGGGCTGAAGCTTTCTTT. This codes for CASTLGDRGYRAEAFF.

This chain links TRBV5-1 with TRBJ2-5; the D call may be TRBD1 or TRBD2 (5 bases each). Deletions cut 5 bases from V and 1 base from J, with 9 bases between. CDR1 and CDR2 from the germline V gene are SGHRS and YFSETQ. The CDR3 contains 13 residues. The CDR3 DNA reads TGCGCCAGCAGGGCCGGGACCCAAGAGACCCAGTACTTC. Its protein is CASRAGTQETQYF.

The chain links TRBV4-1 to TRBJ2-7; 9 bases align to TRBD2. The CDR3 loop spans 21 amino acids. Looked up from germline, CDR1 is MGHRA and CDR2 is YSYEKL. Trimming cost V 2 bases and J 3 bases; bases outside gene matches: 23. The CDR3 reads CASSQRYTWRRGRANIYEQYF. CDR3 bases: TGCGCCAGCAGCCAACGCTATACGTGGCGGCGCGGGAGGGCCAATATCTACGAGCAGTACTTC.

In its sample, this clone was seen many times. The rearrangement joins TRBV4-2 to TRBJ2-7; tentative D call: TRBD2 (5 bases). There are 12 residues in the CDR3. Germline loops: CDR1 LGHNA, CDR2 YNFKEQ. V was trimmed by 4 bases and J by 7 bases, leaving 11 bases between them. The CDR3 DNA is TGTGCCAGCAGCCTTGACTGGAGGGAGCAGTACTTC. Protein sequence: CASSLDWREQYF.

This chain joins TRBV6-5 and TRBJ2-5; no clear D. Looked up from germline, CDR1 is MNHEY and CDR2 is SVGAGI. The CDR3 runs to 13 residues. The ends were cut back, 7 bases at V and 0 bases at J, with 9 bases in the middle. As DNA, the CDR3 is TGTGCCAGCAATCCCAGGCACCAAGAGACCCAGTACTTC. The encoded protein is CASNPRHQETQYF.